This passage covers 29 T cell receptor beta chains from one sample sequenced in a study of T cell responses to AZD1222 COVID-19 vaccine. TCRdb's copy holds only in-frame clones and misses some; the assay was immunoSEQ multiplex PCR. The sample contains 100,000 to 120,000 clones, roughly 92% of which appear only once. Sequenced here: peripheral blood, sampled 28 days after the second AZD1222 dose. Receptor source: an adult who received the AZD1222 COVID-19 vaccine.

V is TRBV27 and J is TRBJ2-5; 16 bases map to TRBD2. V was pared by 2 bases and J by 3 bases, with 3 bases of the junction left unmatched. The CDR3 is made up of 17 amino acids. The germline V gene encodes CDR1 MNHEY and CDR2 SMNVEV (reference sequence). CDR3: CASSLIGTSGGEETQYF. CDR3 coding DNA: TGTGCCAGCAGTTTAATAGGGACTAGCGGGGGGGAAGAGACCCAGTACTTC.

The rearrangement links TRBV5-1 to TRBJ2-7; the D gene is possibly TRBD1 (6 bases). Between the trimmed V and J ends, which lost 0 bases and 0 bases, there was a span of 13 bases. Per germline, CDR1 SGHRS and CDR2 YFSETQ. The CDR3 covers 16 residues. The CDR3 reads CASSLDPTGSSYEQYF. Here the CDR3 DNA reads TGCGCCAGCAGCTTGGACCCCACAGGGAGCTCCTACGAGCAGTACTTC.

The chain has TRBV7-2 and TRBJ1-1; D might be TRBD1 (5 bases). The V gene's germline CDR1 is SGHTA and CDR2 FQGNSA. Trimming took 5 bases from V and 1 from J, leaving 14 bases between them. The CDR3 spans 15 residues. The CDR3 region has the DNA TGTGCCAGCAGCCGCCAAGGGACGGGGAACACTGAAGCTTTCTTT. It is translated as CASSRQGTGNTEAFF.

The rearrangement joins TRBV5-4 to TRBJ1-2; D not certain. V shed 2 bases and J shed 4 bases, with 18 bases lying between them. Germline V gene lookup returns CDR1 SGHNT and CDR2 YYREEE (reference sequence). The CDR3 runs 16 residues. This CDR3 reads CASSFKGYSDAYGYTF. The DNA for the CDR3 is TGTGCCAGCAGCTTCAAAGGGTACAGCGACGCCTATGGCTACACCTTC.

This clone was found once. The rearrangement uses TRBV7-9 and TRBJ1-5; 8 nucleotides match TRBD1. The length of the CDR3 is 16 residues. CDR1 is SEHNR and CDR2 is FQNEAQ in the germline V gene (reference sequence). Germline trimming cut 5 bases from V and 1 base from J; bases unmatched to any gene: 7. The CDR3, as DNA: TGTGCCAGCAGCGACGGACAGGGATTGAGCAATCAGCCCCAGCATTTT. It specifies CASSDGQGLSNQPQHF.

The CDR3 sequence: CASRRENQPQHF. CDR3 sequence (DNA): TGTGCCAGCAGAAGGGAAAATCAGCCCCAGCATTTT. This rearrangement joins TRBV7-9 to TRBJ1-5, with D uncertain. Germline V CDR1 and CDR2: SEHNR, FQNEAQ (reference sequence). The CDR3 consists of 12 residues. The V gene lost 6 bases and the J gene lost 4 bases, with 7 bases spanning the gap.

The V call is TRBV4-2, the J call TRBJ1-5; tentatively, D is TRBD1 (6 bases). Trimming took 4 bases from V and 1 from J, leaving 11 bases between them. The CDR3 spans 15 residues. Germline CDR1 is LGHNA and CDR2 is YNFKEQ. DNA of the CDR3: TGTGCCAGCAGCCCCAACAGGGCGAGCAATCAGCCCCAGCATTTT. It translates to CASSPNRASNQPQHF.

The chain couples TRBV6-4 to TRBJ2-1; weak D call: TRBD1 (5 bases). This CDR3 region has 15 residues. Trimming removed 6 bases at V and 5 bases at J, with 17 bases between. The germline CDR1 and CDR2 sequences are MRHNA and SNTAGT. The CDR3 nucleotides are TGTGCCAGCAGACGCAGGGAAGGGATCGACAATGAGCAGTTCTTC. Residues: CASRRREGIDNEQFF.

The rearrangement joins TRBV12-3 or TRBV12-4 to TRBJ1-1; D gene unclear. V shed 3 bases and J shed 1 base, with 6 bases lying between them. The CDR3 covers 13 residues. CDR3 region: CASSFATNTEAFF. CDR3 in DNA: TGTGCCAGCAGTTTCGCGACGAACACTGAAGCTTTCTTT.

The chain uses TRBV28 and TRBJ1-2, with D unclear. V dropped 2 bases and J dropped 5 bases, with 21 bases sitting between them. The CDR3 runs 17 residues. Looked up from germline, CDR1 is MDHEN and CDR2 is SYDVKM. In nucleotides, the CDR3 is TGTGCCAGCAGTTTACTAGTAGGGCAGCCCGGAGGGTATGGCTACACCTTC. Translation: CASSLLVGQPGGYGYTF.

The chain recombines TRBV5-1 with TRBJ1-5; D is ambiguous. The V gene's germline CDR1 is SGHRS and CDR2 YFSETQ. The CDR3 contains 13 residues. The ends were cut back, 1 base at V and 9 bases at J, with 11 bases in the middle. The CDR3, as DNA: TGCGCCAGCAGCTTGTCTCCTAGTCGGCCCCAGCATTTT. This encodes CASSLSPSRPQHF.

The rearrangement links TRBV9 to TRBJ1-4, with D possibly matching TRBD1 (5 bases). This CDR3 region has 13 residues. Trimming removed 0 bases from V and 14 bases from J, with 14 bases in between. The germline gives CDR1 SGDLS, CDR2 YYNGEE. CDR3: CASSVENGGDLFF. CDR3 in DNA: TGTGCCAGCAGCGTAGAGAACGGGGGGGATCTGTTTTTT.

The J gene is TRBJ1-3, the V gene TRBV7-8; D unresolved. The V and J ends lost 1 base and 6 bases respectively, with 10 bases between them. This CDR3 contains 14 residues. From germline, CDR1 is SGHVS and CDR2 FQNEAQ. The CDR3: CASSLDGPANTIYF. The CDR3 DNA sequence: TGTGCCAGCAGCTTAGACGGGCCGGCAAACACCATATATTTT.

The chain couples TRBV5-5 to TRBJ2-3, with 9 bases lining up with TRBD2. CDR3 length equals 16 residues. V dropped 4 bases and J dropped 1; count of bases not matched to a gene: 7. Per germline, CDR1 SGHKS and CDR2 YYEKEE (reference sequence). For the CDR3, the DNA is TGTGCCAGCAGCCCGCGGGAGGGTTGGGGCACAGATACGCAGTATTTT. This translates into CASSPREGWGTDTQYF.

The chain links TRBV19 to TRBJ1-4; D uncertain. V was shortened by 3 bases and J by 7 bases, with 9 bases between the two germline ends. This CDR3 comprises 13 residues. CDR1 and CDR2 from the germline V gene are LNHDA and SQIVND (reference sequence). Here the CDR3 reads CASSIDKAEKLFF. DNA for the CDR3: TGTGCCAGTAGTATCGACAAAGCTGAAAAACTGTTTTTT.

V and J are TRBV7-9 and TRBJ2-3, with 9 positions matching TRBD2. The CDR3 contains 14 residues. Germline V gene data show CDR1 as SEHNR and CDR2 as FQNEAQ (reference sequence). The CDR3 nucleotides are TGTGCGGCCCCCCTTAGCGGGGGATCGAATACGCAGTATTTT. This codes for CAAPLSGGSNTQYF.

The chain is built from TRBV28 and TRBJ2-2; D unclear. V dropped 7 bases and J dropped 1 base, with 7 bases sitting between them. Germline V gene lookup returns CDR1 MDHEN and CDR2 SYDVKM. The CDR3 extends over 13 amino acids. Here the CDR3 DNA reads TGTGCCAGCATCTACATGAACACCGGGGAGCTGTTTTTT. It codes for CASIYMNTGELFF. Full variable domain (outside the CDR3, taken from reference TRBV28 and TRBJ2-2): DVKVTQSSRYLVKRTGEKVFLECVQDMDHENMFWYRQDPGLGLRLIYFSYDVKMKEKGDIPEGYSVSREKKERFSLILESASTNQTSMYLCASIYMNTGELFFGEGSRLTVL.

The genes are TRBV28 and TRBJ1-1, with no clear D. The CDR3 covers 18 residues. Trimming removed 4 bases from V and 0 bases from J, with 21 bases in between. CDR1 and CDR2 (germline): MDHEN, SYDVKM. CDR3 sequence: CASSSRYFRSKMNTEAFF. Here the CDR3 DNA reads TGTGCCAGCAGTTCCCGATACTTCAGGAGTAAAATGAACACTGAAGCTTTCTTT.

V gene TRBV29-1 combines with J gene TRBJ2-1; 9 positions agree with TRBD1. Germline CDR1 reads SQVTM; CDR2 reads ANQGSEA. The CDR3 loop spans 14 amino acids. The V and J ends lost 4 bases and 2 bases, in that order; junction bases with no gene match: 3. The CDR3 DNA reads as TGCAGCGTTGTGGGACAGGGCCCCTACAATGAGCAGTTCTTC. Residues: CSVVGQGPYNEQFF.

The chain links TRBV7-8 to TRBJ2-5; the D is unclear. Germline values: CDR1 SGHVS, CDR2 FQNEAQ. This CDR3 spans 10 amino acids. V lost 5 bases and J 5 bases, leaving 3 bases between the germline ends. Written as DNA, the CDR3 is TGTGCCAGCAGCCACGAGACCCAGTACTTC. Protein sequence: CASSHETQYF.

The chain combines TRBV5-5 with TRBJ1-3, with D tentatively TRBD1 (5 bases). The CDR3 is made up of 15 amino acids. Looked up from germline, CDR1 is SGHKS and CDR2 is YYEKEE (reference sequence). The V end was cut by 4 bases, the J end by 4 bases, with 15 bases between. DNA of the CDR3: TGTGCCAGCAGCCCTCCGGGACCCTCGGGAAACACCATATATTTT. Translating gives CASSPPGPSGNTIYF.

The rearrangement uses TRBV4-1 and TRBJ2-2, with D hard to call. CDR1 MGHRA and CDR2 YSYEKL come from the germline V gene. Between the trimmed V and J ends, which lost 0 bases and 0 bases, there was a span of 14 bases. This CDR3 region has 18 residues. CDR3 sequence (DNA): TGCGCCAGCAGCCAAGAAACCCTCGGAGACGCGAACACCGGGGAGCTGTTTTTT. Its protein is CASSQETLGDANTGELFF.

The V gene is TRBV15, the J gene TRBJ2-1, with no clear D. This CDR3 is built from 14 residues. Germline assignment: CDR1 LNHNV and CDR2 YYDKDF (reference sequence). Between the trimmed V and J ends, which lost 6 bases and 1 base, there was a span of 10 bases. The CDR3 DNA follows: TGTGCCACCAGTCGCGGCTTTTCCTACAATGAGCAGTTCTTC. The encoded protein is CATSRGFSYNEQFF.

The V call is TRBV5-1, the J call TRBJ1-1, with TRBD1 matching 9 bases. V lost 1 base and J lost 7; bases outside the gene matches: 5. Germline V gene data show CDR1 as SGHRS and CDR2 as YFSETQ. This CDR3 region has 14 residues. The CDR3 is CASSLFGTGIEAFF. DNA of the CDR3: TGCGCCAGCAGCTTGTTTGGGACAGGGATTGAAGCTTTCTTT.

The V gene is TRBV29-1, the J gene TRBJ1-5; no clear D gene. V was pared by 4 bases and J by 4 bases, with 8 bases between. The germline V gene encodes CDR1 SQVTM and CDR2 ANQGSEA. The CDR3 is made up of 12 amino acids. CDR3 in DNA: TGCAGCGTTGGGGCAGGTAATCAGCCCCAGCATTTT. It translates to CSVGAGNQPQHF.

The rearrangement joins TRBV9 to TRBJ1-2, with 7 bases fitting TRBD1. The CDR3 covers 14 residues. Germline CDR1 and CDR2: SGDLS and YYNGEE. J was trimmed by 6 bases and V by 0 bases; bases with no gene match: 5. As DNA, the CDR3 is TGTGCCAGCAGCGTAGGATGGACAGGTGATGGCTACACCTTC. Encoded protein: CASSVGWTGDGYTF.

The chain recombines TRBV3-1 (or the pseudogene TRBV3-2) with TRBJ1-2, with 7 positions matching TRBD1. CDR3 size: 15 residues. V shed 4 bases, J shed 4 bases, and the junction held 9 bases outside the gene matches. Germline loops: CDR1 LGHDT, CDR2 YNNKEL (reference sequence). CDR3 coding DNA: TGTGCCAGCAGCCGGCAGGGGGGAATTCTCTATGGCTACACCTTC. Residues: CASSRQGGILYGYTF.

The chain uses TRBV4-1 and TRBJ2-7; 7 positions agree with TRBD1. The CDR3 contains 11 residues. With 10 bases clipped from V and 3 bases from J, the junction kept 3 bases outside the gene matches. The germline CDR1 and CDR2 sequences are MGHRA and YSYEKL. DNA for the CDR3: TGCGCCACTCGACAGGGCTACGAGCAGTACTTC. It translates to CATRQGYEQYF.

The CDR3 loop reads CAISRLGEGSSYEQYF. As DNA, the CDR3 is TGTGCCATCAGTCGCCTCGGGGAGGGAAGCTCCTACGAGCAGTACTTC. The chain uses TRBV10-3 and TRBJ2-7, with 7 bases fitting TRBD2. V shed 5 bases, J shed 0 bases, and the junction held 10 bases outside the gene matches. The CDR3 sequence is 16 residues long. Germline V gene lookup returns CDR1 ENHRY and CDR2 SYGVKD.